Only one count was recorded for the clone carrying this T cell receptor beta chain. Only in-frame clones appear in the TCRdb table, and some are missing; sequencing was by immunoSEQ multiplex PCR. The sample shows 380,000 or so clones, more than 75% of them seen only once. These data originate in a study of blood T cell repertoires in COVID-19. The junction had 3 bases not matched to a gene; V was cut back by 4 bases and J by 0 bases. The CDR3 is 15 residues long. Germline CDR1 and CDR2: SGDLS and YYNGEE. The J gene is TRBJ2-7, the V gene TRBV9, with 11 bases identical to TRBD2. This clonotype originated in a young woman with acute COVID-19. Sequencing was carried out using PBMCs or T cells enriched from blood (not recorded which). This chain's CDR3 is CASSPSGGNSYEQYF. As DNA, the CDR3 is TGTGCCAGCAGCCCTAGCGGGGGGAACTCCTACGAGCAGTACTTC.